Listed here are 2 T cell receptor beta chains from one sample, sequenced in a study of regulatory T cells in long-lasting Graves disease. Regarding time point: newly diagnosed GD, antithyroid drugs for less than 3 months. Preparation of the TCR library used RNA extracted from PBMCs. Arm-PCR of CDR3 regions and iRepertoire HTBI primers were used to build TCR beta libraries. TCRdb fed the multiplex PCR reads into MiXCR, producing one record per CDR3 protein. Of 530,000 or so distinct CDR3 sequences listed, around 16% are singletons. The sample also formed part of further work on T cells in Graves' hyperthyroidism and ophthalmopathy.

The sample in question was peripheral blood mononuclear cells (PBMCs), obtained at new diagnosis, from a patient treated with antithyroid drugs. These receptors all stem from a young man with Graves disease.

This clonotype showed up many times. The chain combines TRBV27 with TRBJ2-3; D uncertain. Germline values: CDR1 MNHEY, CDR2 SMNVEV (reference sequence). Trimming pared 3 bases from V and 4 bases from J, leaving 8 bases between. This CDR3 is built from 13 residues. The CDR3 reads CASSFTSPDTQYF. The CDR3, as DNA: TGTGCCAGCAGTTTTACATCCCCAGATACGCAGTATTTT.

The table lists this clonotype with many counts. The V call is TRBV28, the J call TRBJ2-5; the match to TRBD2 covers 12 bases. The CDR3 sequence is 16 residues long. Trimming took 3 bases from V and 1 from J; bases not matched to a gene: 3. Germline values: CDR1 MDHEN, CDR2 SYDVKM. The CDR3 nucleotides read TGTGCCAGCAGTTTCGGACTAGCGGGAACCCAAGAGACCCAGTACTTC. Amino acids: CASSFGLAGTQETQYF.